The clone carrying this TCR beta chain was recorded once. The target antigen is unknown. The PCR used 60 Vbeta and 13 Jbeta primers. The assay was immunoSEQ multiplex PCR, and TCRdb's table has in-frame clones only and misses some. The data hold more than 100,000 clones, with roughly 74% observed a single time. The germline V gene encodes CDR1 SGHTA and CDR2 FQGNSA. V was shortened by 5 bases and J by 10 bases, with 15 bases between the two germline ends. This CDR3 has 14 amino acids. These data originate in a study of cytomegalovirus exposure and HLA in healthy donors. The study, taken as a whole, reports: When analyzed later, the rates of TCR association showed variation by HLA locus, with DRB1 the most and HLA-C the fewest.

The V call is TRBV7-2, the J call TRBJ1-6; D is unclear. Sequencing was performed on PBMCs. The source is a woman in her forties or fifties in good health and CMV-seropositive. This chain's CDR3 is CASSHNTLFSPLHF. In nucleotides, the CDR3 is TGTGCCAGCAGCCATAACACCCTTTTCTCACCCCTCCACTTT.